The text below deals with one TCR beta chain. What it binds is unknown. The assay was immunoSEQ multiplex PCR, and TCRdb's table has in-frame clones only and misses some. The sample lists about 520,000 clones; almost 80% were seen once. Unsorted samples drew genomic DNA from 85 million to 90 million PBMCs. This entry belongs to a study of shared clonotypes between healthy human individuals. Findings of the study overall: What limited the represented genetic and exposure-history diversity was the small number of donors. Among donors, sharing of clonotypes was expected to be affected by sequencing depth.

What was sequenced was PBMCs. The receptor's source is a woman in her 40s in good health. Some clones in this sample may be carry-over from other donors' samples.

The CDR3 nucleotides are TGCGCCAGCAGTGACTGGGAAAAACTGTTTTTT. This sequence encodes CASSDWEKLFF. The J gene is TRBJ1-4, the V gene TRBV10-2; D gene unclear. V was pared by 3 bases and J by 8 bases, with 4 bases between. The V gene's germline CDR1 is WSHSY and CDR2 SAAADI. The CDR3 sequence is 11 residues long.